A single T cell receptor beta chain is shown here with its context. The data were obtained in a study of blood T cell repertoires in COVID-19. Study-wide background: The study drew acute and convalescent COVID-19 samples from the United States, Italy and Spain.

Measured with immunoSEQ multiplex PCR; TCRdb has only the in-frame clones, and not every one. The table shows 200,000 or so clones, with around 84% occurring only once. V was cut by 3 bases and J by 1 base, with 7 bases left in between. The CDR3 runs to 13 residues. Material: peripheral blood. This TCR derives from a woman aged 55-75 years who had recovered from COVID-19. This chain connects TRBV12-3 or TRBV12-4 to TRBJ2-7; possibly TRBD2 for D (5 bases). CDR3 sequence: CASSFGLSYEQYF. The CDR3 coding sequence is TGTGCCAGCAGTTTCGGACTTTCCTACGAGCAGTACTTC.